Listed below are T cell receptor beta chains from one sample, sequenced in a study of blood T cell repertoires in COVID-19. Produced via immunoSEQ multiplex PCR; TCRdb's table is partial and in-frame only. The table lists under 200,000 clones, approximately 84% of them singletons. Sequencing was carried out using PBMCs or T cells enriched from blood (not recorded which). The receptors were sampled from a woman aged 40 to 50 with acute COVID-19. Each CDR3 is given with its conserved first and last residue. The D gene is left open where the match is weak. Where a row states a size, it is once, few, many or the class of an expanded clone; other rows omit it.

size	D	V	J	DNA	CDR3
-	-	TRBV2	TRBJ2-3	TGTGCCAGCATCGGGGACTTCACAGATACGCAGTATTTT	CASIGDFTDTQYF
-	TRBD2	TRBV3-1/TRBV3-2	TRBJ2-1	TGTGCCAGCAGCCAAGGGGTTCCCGGGGAGGGACCGGGATTGAAGCCGTTCTTC	CASSQGVPGEGPGLKPFF
-	-	TRBV18	TRBJ1-1	TGTGCCAGCTCACCAATTCGAGCCCTGGCCGGGGGGTACACTGAAGCTTTCTTT	CASSPIRALAGGYTEAFF
-	-	TRBV12-3/TRBV12-4	TRBJ1-1	TGTGCCAGCAGTTTCGTTAACACTGAAGCTTTCTTT	CASSFVNTEAFF
-	-	TRBV5-1	TRBJ2-2	TGCGCCAGCAGCTTGGGTCGGGGGAGCAGATCGCCGAACACCGGGGAGCTGTTTTTT	CASSLGRGSRSPNTGELFF
-	-	TRBV29-1	TRBJ2-3	TGCAGCGGGGGGCCGGGAGGCACAGATACGCAGTATTTT	CSGGPGGTDTQYF
-	TRBD2	TRBV24-1	TRBJ2-2	TGTGCCACCAGTGATCGCAGCGGGAGCGGTACCGGGGAGCTGTTTTTT	CATSDRSGSGTGELFF
-	TRBD2	TRBV7-2	TRBJ2-3	TGTGCCAGCAGCAAGGGACTAGCGGGGGATACGCAGTATTTT	CASSKGLAGDTQYF
-	-	TRBV5-1	TRBJ1-2	TGCGCCAGCAGCCTCTCCGACACCTCTGTCTATGGCTACACCTTC	CASSLSDTSVYGYTF
-	TRBD1	TRBV7-2	TRBJ1-4	TGTGCCAGCAGCATGGGACAGGGAAACGAAAAACTGTTTTTT	CASSMGQGNEKLFF
-	TRBD1	TRBV25-1	TRBJ2-1	TGTGCCAGCAGTGAGGGGCCGGGACAGGGGGTGGGTGAGCAGTTCTTC	CASSEGPGQGVGEQFF
many	-	TRBV5-6	TRBJ2-7	TGTGCCAGCAGCTTCTCAGGACACGGGAGCCGAGAGCAGTACTTC	CASSFSGHGSREQYF
-	-	TRBV6-5	TRBJ1-2	TGTGCCAGCATGGGAGTTTCTAACTATGGCTACACCTTC	CASMGVSNYGYTF
-	TRBD1	TRBV11-2	TRBJ1-1	TGTGCCAGCAGCTTTAGCATCGGACAGGGTAGGGCGAACACTGAAGCTTTCTTT	CASSFSIGQGRANTEAFF
-	-	TRBV15	TRBJ1-5	TGTGCCACCAGAGGCGGGGGAGCCTATAGCAATCAGCCCCAGCATTTT	CATRGGGAYSNQPQHF
once	-	TRBV7-8	TRBJ2-1	TGTGCCAGCAGCTTAGCTGATGGGGCTGAGCAGTTCTTC	CASSLADGAEQFF
-	TRBD1	TRBV7-9	TRBJ1-2	TGTGCCAGCAGCACGGGACAGTCTAACGGCTACACCTTC	CASSTGQSNGYTF
-	TRBD2	TRBV18	TRBJ2-4	TGTGCCAGCTCACGCGGGGGAAACATTCAGTACTTC	CASSRGGNIQYF
-	TRBD1	TRBV10-3	TRBJ2-6	TGTGCCATCAGTGAGTCGTCTCGGACAGGACAACTCTCTGGGGCCAACGTCCTGACTTTC	CAISESSRTGQLSGANVLTF
-	-	TRBV2	TRBJ2-3	TGTGCCAGCAGTGAACGGTTGGCGGGGGATACGCAGTATTTT	CASSERLAGDTQYF
-	TRBD2	TRBV29-1	TRBJ2-1	TGCAGCGTCCCCCCCGGGGGGTCAAGCTCCTACAATGAGCAGTTCTTC	CSVPPGGSSSYNEQFF
-	TRBD2	TRBV7-2	TRBJ2-3	TGTGCCAGCAGCTTAGGACTAGCGCGAGGCCGCACAGATACGCAGTATTTT	CASSLGLARGRTDTQYF
-	TRBD1	TRBV28	TRBJ1-6	TGTGCCAGCACCTTGGGACAGGGCAATTCACCCCTCCACTTT	CASTLGQGNSPLHF
-	-	TRBV27	TRBJ2-2	TGTGCCAGCAGTTTCCACGGGAGCACCGGGGAGCTGTTTTTT	CASSFHGSTGELFF
-	-	TRBV9	TRBJ2-1	TGTGCCAGCAGCAACTCGGGGGAGTATCTTAATGAGCAGTTCTTC	CASSNSGEYLNEQFF
-	TRBD1	TRBV14	TRBJ1-1	TGTGCCAGCAGCCCGGGGACAGCTATGGGAGCTTTCTTT	CASSPGTAMGAFF
-	-	TRBV27	TRBJ2-1	TGTGCCAGCAGTATTAGCGATGGGAATGAGCAGTTCTTC	CASSISDGNEQFF
-	-	TRBV6-5	TRBJ2-6	TGTGCCAGCAGTTACAGGGGGGGCTCTGGGGCCAACGTCCTGACTTTC	CASSYRGGSGANVLTF
-	TRBD1	TRBV19	TRBJ1-1	TGTGCCAGTAGTATTACCGCAGGGGGAACTGAAGCTTTCTTT	CASSITAGGTEAFF
-	TRBD2	TRBV27	TRBJ2-7	TGTGCCAGCAGTTTATCACTAGCGGGAGGGACCTACGAGCAGTACTTC	CASSLSLAGGTYEQYF
many	-	TRBV7-3	TRBJ2-2	TGTGCCAGCAGCTTAACGGGAGGTACCACCGGGGAGCTGTTTTTT	CASSLTGGTTGELFF
few	TRBD1	TRBV2	TRBJ1-5	TGTGCCAGCAGCGGGACAGGGGGCGTCAGCAATCAGCCCCAGCATTTT	CASSGTGGVSNQPQHF
-	-	TRBV21-1	TRBJ1-1	TGTGCCAGCAGCAAAGACGAGAGCAAGAGAACCCAGCGAAAACAGGGGTTGAACACTGAAGCTTTCTTT	CASSKDESKRTQRKQGLNTEAFF
-	-	TRBV7-6	TRBJ2-2	TGTGCCAGCAGCTTAGACCCTAGACTAGACACCGGGGAGCTGTTTTTT	CASSLDPRLDTGELFF
-	-	TRBV11-3	TRBJ2-1	TGTGCCAGCAGCTTACGGTCCTCCTACAATGAGCAGTTCTTC	CASSLRSSYNEQFF
-	TRBD2	TRBV6-5	TRBJ2-7	TGTGCCAGCAGCCCATCCCGGGGGGTGAGTCGCGAGCAGTACTTC	CASSPSRGVSREQYF
-	-	TRBV4-1	TRBJ2-3	TGCGCCAGCAGCCGGGAGCCCCGGGGCACAGATACGCAGTATTTT	CASSREPRGTDTQYF
-	TRBD1	TRBV2	TRBJ2-5	TGTGCCAGCAGTGTTGTGACAGGGCTGCTCCAAGAGACCCAGTACTTC	CASSVVTGLLQETQYF
-	-	TRBV2	TRBJ2-7	TGTGCCAGCAGAAGAGTCTACGAGCAGTACTTC	CASRRVYEQYF
few	-	TRBV24-1	TRBJ2-2	TGTGCCACCAGTGATTTGGGACAAGACACCGGGGAGCTGTTTTTT	CATSDLGQDTGELFF
-	-	TRBV5-1	TRBJ1-1	TGCGCCAGCAGCCCCGGGACAAGGAACACTGAAGCTTTCTTT	CASSPGTRNTEAFF
-	TRBD1	TRBV6-5	TRBJ1-3	TGTGCCAGCGTTCAGGGGGCCTCTGGAAACACCATATATTTT	CASVQGASGNTIYF
-	-	TRBV15	TRBJ2-2	TGTGCCACCAGAACCGGGATGGGGGAGCTGTTTTTT	CATRTGMGELFF